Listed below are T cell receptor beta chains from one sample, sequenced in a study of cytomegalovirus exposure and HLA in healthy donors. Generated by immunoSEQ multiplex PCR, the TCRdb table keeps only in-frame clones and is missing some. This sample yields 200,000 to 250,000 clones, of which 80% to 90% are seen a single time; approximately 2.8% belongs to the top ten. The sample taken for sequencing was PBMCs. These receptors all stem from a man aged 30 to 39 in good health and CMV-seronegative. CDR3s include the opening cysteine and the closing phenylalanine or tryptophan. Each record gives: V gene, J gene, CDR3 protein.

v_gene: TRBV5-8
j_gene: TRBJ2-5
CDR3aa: CASSLLAGGKETQYF

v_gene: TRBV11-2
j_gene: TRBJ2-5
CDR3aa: CASSLLREGSGGTQYF

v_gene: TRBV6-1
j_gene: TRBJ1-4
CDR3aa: CASSEWGGGEKLFF

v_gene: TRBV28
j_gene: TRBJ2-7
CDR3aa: CASRPPPPAYEQYF

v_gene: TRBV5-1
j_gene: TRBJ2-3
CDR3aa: CASSPETSGGAGDTQYF

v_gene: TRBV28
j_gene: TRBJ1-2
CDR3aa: CASSSGQSNYGYTF

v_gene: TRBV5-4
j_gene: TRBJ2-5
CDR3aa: CASSNPGGAIETQYF

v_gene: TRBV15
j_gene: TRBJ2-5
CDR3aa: CATSSQDRVWGETQYF

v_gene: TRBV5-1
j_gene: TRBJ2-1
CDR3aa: CASTRTGPNEQFF

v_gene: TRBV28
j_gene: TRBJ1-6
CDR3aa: CASSSNSGTGMNSPLHF

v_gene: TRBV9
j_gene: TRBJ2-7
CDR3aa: CASSVAGGAGEQYF

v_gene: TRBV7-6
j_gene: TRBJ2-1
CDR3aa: CASSPWDRGTEQFF

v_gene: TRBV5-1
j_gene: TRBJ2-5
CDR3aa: CASGTGGQETQYF

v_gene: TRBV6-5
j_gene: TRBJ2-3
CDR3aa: CASSLAGGITDTQYF

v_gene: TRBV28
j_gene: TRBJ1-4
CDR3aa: CASSSWTGTNEKLFF

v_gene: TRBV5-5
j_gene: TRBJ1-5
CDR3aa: CASSLDTNNQPQHF

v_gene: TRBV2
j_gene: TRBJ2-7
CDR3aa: CASWGTGGNEQYF

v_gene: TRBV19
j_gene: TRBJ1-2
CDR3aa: CASTHGTVRGYTF

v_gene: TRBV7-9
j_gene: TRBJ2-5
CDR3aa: CASSLDRGETQYF

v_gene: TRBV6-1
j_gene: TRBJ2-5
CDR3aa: CASSEGMVRARETQYF

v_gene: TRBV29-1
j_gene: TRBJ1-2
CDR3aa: CSVPAGRGTGGYTF

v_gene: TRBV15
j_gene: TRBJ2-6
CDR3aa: CATIPGQYSGANVLTF

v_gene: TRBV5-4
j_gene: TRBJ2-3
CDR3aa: CASSSGGGIADTQYF

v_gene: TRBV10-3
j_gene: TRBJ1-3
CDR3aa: CAISLSSGNTIYF

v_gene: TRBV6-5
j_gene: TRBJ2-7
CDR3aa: CASSAGHEQYF

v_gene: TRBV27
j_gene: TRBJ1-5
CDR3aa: CASSSGQGYQPQHF

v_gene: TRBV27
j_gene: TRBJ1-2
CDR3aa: CASSLAAGGSYGYTF

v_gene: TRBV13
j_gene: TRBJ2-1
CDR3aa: CASSSDRGPYNEQFF

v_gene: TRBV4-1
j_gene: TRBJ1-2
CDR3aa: CASSQGQVLSYGYTF

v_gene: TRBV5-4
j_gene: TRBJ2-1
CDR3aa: CASSRPGQVFNEQFF

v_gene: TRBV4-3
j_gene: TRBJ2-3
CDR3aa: CASSVVPPGQGADTQYF

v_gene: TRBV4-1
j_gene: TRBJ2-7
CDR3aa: CASSPEEQGNYEQYF

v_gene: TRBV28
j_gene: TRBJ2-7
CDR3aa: CASSLSWRTVNEQYF

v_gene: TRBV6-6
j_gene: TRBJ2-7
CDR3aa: CASRPGQPYEQYF

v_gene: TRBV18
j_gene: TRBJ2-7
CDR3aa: CASSQTDYEQYF

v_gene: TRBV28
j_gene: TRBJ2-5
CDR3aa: CASSLRQGETQYF

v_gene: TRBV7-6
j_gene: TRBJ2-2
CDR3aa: CASSSHGQGGTGELFF

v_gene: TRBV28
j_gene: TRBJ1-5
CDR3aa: CASSLRGQPQHF

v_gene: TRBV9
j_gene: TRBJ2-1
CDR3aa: CASSVSGGAYEQFF

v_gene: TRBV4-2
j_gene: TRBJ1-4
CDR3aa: CASGDRGLGGRNEKLFF

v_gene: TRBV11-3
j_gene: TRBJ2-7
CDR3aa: CASSRGLGYEQYF

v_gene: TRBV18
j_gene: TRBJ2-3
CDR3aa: CASSPKDTQYF

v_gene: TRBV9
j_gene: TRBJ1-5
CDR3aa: CAINMRSVYSNQPQHF

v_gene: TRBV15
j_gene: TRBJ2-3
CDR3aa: CATSSELTQYF

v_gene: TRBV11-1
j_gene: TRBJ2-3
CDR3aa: CASSLGRGTSGALQYF

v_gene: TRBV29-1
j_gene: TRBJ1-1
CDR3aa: CSVEAVGEGNTEAFF

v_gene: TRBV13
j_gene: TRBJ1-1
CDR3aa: CASSLRSNTEAFF

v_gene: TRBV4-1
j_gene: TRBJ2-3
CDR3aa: CASSQEGGGTDTQYF

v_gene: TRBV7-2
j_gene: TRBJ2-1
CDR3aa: CASSEGLALYNEQFF

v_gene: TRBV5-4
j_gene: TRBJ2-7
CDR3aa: CASSLTGQTYEQYF

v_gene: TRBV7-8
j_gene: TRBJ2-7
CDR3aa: CASRNPGQGVEQYF

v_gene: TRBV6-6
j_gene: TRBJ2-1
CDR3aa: CASSLDYENEQFF

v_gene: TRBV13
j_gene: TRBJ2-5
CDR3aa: CASSSLAYQETQYF

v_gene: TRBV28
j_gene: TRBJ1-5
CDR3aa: CASSRWTATHGPQHF

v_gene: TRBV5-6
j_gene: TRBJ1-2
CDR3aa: CASSLGQLYGYTF

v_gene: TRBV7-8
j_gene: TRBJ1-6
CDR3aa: CASSLDRTGVSPLHF

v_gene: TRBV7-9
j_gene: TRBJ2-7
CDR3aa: CASSSTGPEQYF

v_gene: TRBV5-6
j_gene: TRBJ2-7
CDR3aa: CASRLIGSSYEQYF

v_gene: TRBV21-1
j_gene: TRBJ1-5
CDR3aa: CASSKEGVGCNQPQHF